These 18 T cell receptor beta chains originate from one sample sequenced in a study of molecular identifiers for immune sequencing clone quantification. TCRdb processed the PCR reads anew with MiXCR; each CDR3 protein has one entry. The sample lists fewer than 350,000 distinct CDR3 sequences; roughly 24% were seen once. Material: naive CD8+ T cells from blood, with Jurkat cell RNA spiked in. Subset meaning: FACS-sorted CD8+CD4-CCR7+CD45RA+ naive T cells. The receptors stem from a human donor in good health. Some libraries in this study had Jurkat cell RNA spiked in.

This clonotype came up a few times. The chain is built from TRBV29-1 and TRBJ1-1; no clear D. The CDR3 extends over 13 amino acids. The germline V gene has CDR1 SQVTM and CDR2 ANQGSEA. Trimming removed 4 bases at V and 4 bases at J, with 13 bases between. The CDR3 loop is CSVVSGSVTEAFF. CDR3 nucleotides: TGCAGCGTTGTCAGTGGGTCGGTCACTGAAGCTTTCTTT.

The chain carries TRBV11-2 and TRBJ2-1; the match to TRBD2 covers 10 bases. This CDR3 has 15 residues. Trimming removed 1 base from V and 7 bases from J; junction bases left unmatched: 4. CDR1 is SGHAT and CDR2 is FQNNGV in the germline V gene. The CDR3, as DNA: TGTGCCAGCAGCTTAGGCTCTAGCGGGGGTAATGAGCAGTTCTTC. Translation: CASSLGSSGGNEQFF.

Only a few counts were recorded for this clonotype. The chain joins TRBV7-9 to TRBJ2-4; TRBD2 matches 11 bases. This CDR3 comprises 18 residues. Germline assignment: CDR1 SEHNR and CDR2 FQNEAQ (reference sequence). V lost 9 bases and J lost 1; bases outside the gene matches: 14. DNA for the CDR3: TGTGCCAGTAGCCCGCTAGCGGGGGGCCTCCGGGCCAAAAACATTCAGTACTTC. Its protein product is CASSPLAGGLRAKNIQYF.

The V and J genes are TRBV20-1 and TRBJ1-1; no clear D. Deletions cut 6 bases from V and 5 bases from J, with 13 bases between. The CDR3 contains 12 residues. Germline V gives CDR1 DFQATT, CDR2 SNEGSKA (reference sequence). The CDR3 DNA is TGCAGTGCCCTAGAGTGGGCAACTGAAGCTTTCTTT. Protein product: CSALEWATEAFF.

Concerning this clonotype itself: A much larger clonotype is one base distant, so this may be a read error. J is TRBJ2-7 and V is TRBV28; D may be TRBD1 or TRBD2 (5 bases each). The CDR3 loop spans 16 amino acids. V shed 2 bases and J shed 3 bases, with 17 bases lying between them. Germline assignment: CDR1 MDHEN and CDR2 SYDVKM. Written as DNA, the CDR3 is TGTGCCAGCAGTTTACTCGAGGGGCAGATTGACTACGAGCAGTACTTC. The encoded protein is CASSLLEGQIDYEQYF.

A word on this clonotype: The conserved phenylalanine or tryptophan is not found at the CDR3 terminus, so this likely reflects a read error. The chain joins TRBV6-5 to TRBJ2-3, with D possibly TRBD1 on 5 matching bases. The CDR3 sequence is 17 residues long. Germline V gene sequence: CDR1 MNHEY, CDR2 SVGAGI. V lost 6 bases to trimming and J lost 5 bases, with 24 bases between them. The DNA for the CDR3 is TGTGCCAGCAGACCCATCCCTTTTGGGGCGCTTCAAGATACGCAGTATTCT. Protein: CASRPIPFGALQDTQYS.

In this sample, this clonotype turned up a few times. The chain recombines TRBV6-2 or TRBV6-3 with TRBJ1-5, with D uncertain. Germline V gene lookup returns CDR1 MNHEY and CDR2 SVGEGT. The ends were cut back, 4 bases at V and 1 base at J, with 11 bases in the middle. The CDR3 contains 15 residues. The CDR3, as DNA: TGTGCCAGCAGTTTCGGGTCGGGAAGCAATCAGCCCCAGCATTTT. This encodes CASSFGSGSNQPQHF.

The rearrangement links TRBV6-5 to TRBJ1-5; 9 nucleotides agree with TRBD1. The length of the CDR3 is 15 residues. The germline V gene encodes CDR1 MNHEY and CDR2 SVGAGI. V shed 5 bases, J shed 4 bases, and the junction held 6 bases outside the gene matches. The CDR3 reads CASSPGTGRNQPQHF. In nucleotides, the CDR3 is TGTGCCAGCAGTCCCGGGACAGGGAGAAATCAGCCCCAGCATTTT.

As regards this clonotype: One base away lies a much larger clone, so this may be a sequencing read error. The gene calls are TRBV12-3 or TRBV12-4 and TRBJ2-5, with 8 bases that match TRBD1. CDR3 length: 14 amino acids. Here the CDR3 reads CASSPTGVQEAQYF. The CDR3 bases are TGTGCCAGCAGTCCGACAGGGGTCCAAGAGGCCCAGTACTTC.

This clonotype was detected a few times. In DNA form, the CDR3 reads TGCAGTGCTAGGGAGGGGGAGACCGGCTACGAGCAGTACTTC. Amino acid sequence: CSAREGETGYEQYF. V usage is TRBV20-1 and J usage is TRBJ2-7, with D perhaps being TRBD1 or TRBD2 (6 bases each). This CDR3 has 14 residues. The V end lost 3 bases, the J end lost 3 bases, and 15 bases lay between the germline ends. In germline, CDR1 is DFQATT, CDR2 SNEGSKA (reference sequence).

This sequence joins TRBV5-1 and TRBJ2-7; tentative D call: TRBD1 (5 bases). The CDR3 covers 13 residues. V lost 3 bases to trimming and J lost 3 bases, with 10 bases between them. The germline CDR1 and CDR2 sequences are SGHRS and YFSETQ. This CDR3 is CASSSGAHYEQYF. In DNA, the CDR3 is TGCGCCAGCAGCTCTGGGGCCCACTACGAGCAGTACTTC.

J is TRBJ1-5 and V is TRBV27, with TRBD1 as a possible D gene (5 bases). Germline V gives CDR1 MNHEY, CDR2 SMNVEV (reference sequence). Trimming cost V 2 bases and J 6 bases, with 11 bases left between them. This CDR3 region has 14 residues. The CDR3 region is CASSLGGVTQPQHF. DNA for the CDR3: TGTGCCAGCAGTTTAGGGGGGGTCACTCAGCCCCAGCATTTT.

This clonotype was detected only a few times. The V and J genes are TRBV12-3 or TRBV12-4 and TRBJ2-7; 8 bases map to TRBD1. The V gene end was trimmed by 6 bases and the J gene end by 5 bases; junction bases not matched to a gene: 3. The CDR3 runs 12 residues. CDR3 sequence: CASSPQGDEQYF. The CDR3 nucleotides read TGTGCCAGCAGCCCACAGGGGGACGAGCAGTACTTC.

There are many counts of this clonotype. The chain combines TRBV28 with TRBJ2-5, with D possibly matching TRBD1 (5 bases). The germline gives CDR1 MDHEN, CDR2 SYDVKM. This CDR3 is 16 amino acids long. The germline V and J ends were trimmed by 5 bases and 2 bases, with 18 bases remaining between them. The CDR3 loop reads CASSSPLGADQETQYF. CDR3 coding DNA: TGTGCCAGCAGTAGTCCCCTAGGGGCGGATCAAGAGACCCAGTACTTC.

The rearrangement uses TRBV6-2 or TRBV6-3 and TRBJ2-3; a possible D gene is TRBD2 (5 bases). Trimming stripped 8 bases from V and 7 bases from J, with 22 bases between. The CDR3 runs to 15 residues. CDR1 and CDR2 (germline): MNHEY, SVGEGT. The chain's CDR3 is CASGYTLVRANTQYF. The CDR3 DNA follows: TGTGCCAGCGGGTACACACTAGTTCGGGCCAATACGCAGTATTTT.

This clonotype was counted a few times. The chain employs TRBV6-6 and TRBJ1-1; D gene unclear. The CDR3 spans 17 residues. Germline V gene lookup returns CDR1 MNHNY and CDR2 SVGAGI (reference sequence). The ends were cut back, 0 bases at V and 0 bases at J, with 14 bases in the middle. CDR3 loop: CASSYSIPLTMNTEAFF. Here the CDR3 DNA reads TGTGCCAGCAGTTACTCGATCCCCCTGACTATGAACACTGAAGCTTTCTTT.

The V gene is TRBV29-1, the J gene TRBJ2-3; 14 bases align to TRBD2. J lost 2 bases, V lost 6 bases, and 13 bases had no gene match. The germline CDR1 and CDR2 sequences are SQVTM and ANQGSEA. This CDR3 has 18 residues. The CDR3 DNA is TGCAGCGTCCTGGGACTAGCGGGAGATGCGGGCCTCACAGATACGCAGTATTTT. This sequence encodes CSVLGLAGDAGLTDTQYF.

This clonotype has just a few counts. The gene calls are TRBV6-1 and TRBJ2-7; perhaps TRBD1 as D (5 bases). The length of the CDR3 is 12 residues. V was cut by 3 bases and J by 4 bases, with 7 bases left in between. CDR1 is MNHNS, CDR2 SASEGT, per germline. The CDR3 spells CASSERQYEQYF. DNA for the CDR3: TGTGCCAGCAGTGAGCGACAGTACGAGCAGTACTTC.